This is a list of T cell receptor beta chains from one sample in a study of T cells in Graves' hyperthyroidism and ophthalmopathy. TCRdb analysed the multiplex PCR reads with MiXCR anew, one entry per CDR3 protein. The table has roughly 570,000 distinct CDR3 sequences, 40% to 55% seen once. The sample consisted of peripheral blood or thyroid tissue (not recorded which). The receptor set was obtained from a woman between 18 and 30 years old with Graves' hyperthyroidism. Each CDR3 is given with its conserved first and last residue. The D gene is left open where the match is weak.

j_call,d_call,v_call,cdr3_aa
TRBJ2-5,NA,TRBV4-1,CASSQADIQETQYF
TRBJ2-2,NA,TRBV20-1,CSARDGFQSGELFF
TRBJ2-7,TRBD2,TRBV29-1,CSNRMAGGPYEQYF
TRBJ1-3,NA,TRBV9,CASSFEDRSTIYF
TRBJ2-7,TRBD1,TRBV10-3,CAISATGGSRNEQYF
TRBJ1-4,NA,TRBV2,CASSSGEDEKLFF
TRBJ2-5,TRBD2,TRBV5-4,CASRPAGGQETQYF
NA,TRBD2,TRBV7-6,CASTSRTSGFAEQFF
TRBJ2-5,NA,TRBV7-3,CASSLTGRVGETQYF
TRBJ2-6,TRBD2,TRBV20-1,CSAPGTSGRANVLTF
TRBJ1-2,NA,TRBV10-3,CAIGTSGRNDEQFFGSGYGYTF
TRBJ2-7,TRBD1,TRBV2,CASISGQGRFYEQYF
TRBJ2-7,TRBD1,TRBV20-1,CSARDDGRGLERFF
TRBJ1-1,NA,TRBV7-8,CASSPERLNTEAFF
TRBJ2-7,TRBD1,TRBV5-1,CASSFGQGDPEQYF
TRBJ2-3,NA,TRBV10-1,CASSESVPVESTDTQYF
TRBJ2-5,TRBD1,TRBV24-1,CATSDGVPGQGAETQYF
TRBJ1-2,NA,TRBV10-3,CAIATQGTNYGYTF
TRBJ2-7,NA,TRBV29-1,CSVARASYEQYF
TRBJ1-6,NA,TRBV20-1,CSARVTGSNSPLHF
TRBJ1-6,NA,TRBV20-1,CSARVDSDNSPLHF
TRBJ2-2,TRBD1,TRBV5-1,CASLRGRNTGELFF
TRBJ1-1,NA,TRBV4-3,CASSQDRGYTEAFF
TRBJ2-7,NA,TRBV5-1,CASSSTGVGSYEQYF
TRBJ2-3,NA,TRBV5-1,CASSLFSGTDTQYF
TRBJ2-5,TRBD2,TRBV20-1,CSARENRGGPQETQYF
TRBJ1-5,NA,TRBV4-1,CASSQGDQPQHF
TRBJ2-7,NA,TRBV29-1,CSLDLGKNEQYF
TRBJ2-7,TRBD1,TRBV7-9,CASSSKGQGFDNEQYF